This TCR beta chain was documented in a study of blood T cells in healthy people across ages. The authors ran a second PCR of about 6 to 11 cycles using a sample-barcoded 5' primer and a J-beta primer mix. TCRdb reprocessed the 5' RACE reads with MiXCR, giving one entry per CDR3 protein. The sample has around 690,000 distinct CDR3 sequences; approximately 50% are singletons. This CDR3 comprises 19 residues. After removal of 6 bases from V and 1 base from J, the junction contained 15 bases not matched to a gene. V usage is TRBV12-3 or TRBV12-4 and J usage is TRBJ2-4; TRBD2 agrees at 10 bases. This receptor was obtained from a man aged 60 to 69 in good health. The sequenced sample was blood. This CDR3 is CASSGMAGSGGWAKNIQYF. The CDR3 nucleotides are TGTGCCAGCAGCGGAATGGCGGGTAGCGGGGGGTGGGCCAAAAACATTCAGTACTTC.